This TCR beta chain was recovered during a study of blood T cell repertoires in COVID-19. The sample holds a few counts of this clone. In the original workflow: Estimated nucleated cell counts came from reference gene primer amplification. The table came from immunoSEQ multiplex PCR; TCRdb's copy has only in-frame clones and leaves some out. V and J calls plus clone size are reproduced from that table; the DNA served to infer D and trimming. The sample holds some 270,000 clones, approximately 89% seen once. All enrollees were about 18 to 89 years old and from approximately 24 US areas. The sample comprised PBMCs or T cells enriched from blood (not recorded which). The sequence came from a woman aged 60-70 years who had recovered from COVID-19.

CDR3 loop: CATSEGRNGYTF. For the CDR3, the DNA is TGTGCCACCAGTGAGGGCCGGAATGGCTACACCTTC. V gene TRBV24-1 combines with J gene TRBJ1-2, with D hard to call. In germline, CDR1 is KGHDR, CDR2 SFDVKD. Between the trimmed V and J ends, which lost 4 bases and 6 bases, there was a span of 8 bases. The CDR3 has 12 residues.